Listed below are T cell receptor beta chains from one sample, sequenced in a study of CD8 T cells in ankylosing spondylitis. TCRdb reprocessed the 5' RACE reads via MiXCR and lists one record per CDR3 protein. Of about 240,000 distinct CDR3 sequences listed, about 10% were seen once; the top ten hold roughly 6.8%. The specimen sequenced was blood, either unsorted or a sorted T cell fraction (not recorded which). Receptors were obtained from a male donor with ankylosing spondylitis or in good health (not recorded which). CDR3s include the opening cysteine and the closing phenylalanine or tryptophan. A D gene is named only where the DNA matches it firmly. Size is omitted from some rows. Given values are once, few, many or a class for expanded clones.

j_call d_call clone_size v_call cdr3_aa cdr3_nt
TRBJ2-5 NA many TRBV12-3/TRBV12-4 CATAVEAIQETQYF TGTGCCACAGCAGTTGAAGCCATCCAAGAGACCCAGTACTTC
TRBJ2-1 NA few TRBV7-2 CASSLEGVHNEQFF TGTGCCAGCAGCTTAGAGGGCGTCCACAATGAGCAGTTCTTC
TRBJ1-6 TRBD1 few TRBV20-1 CSADGGTVDNSPLHF TGCAGTGCTGATGGAGGGACAGTCGATAATTCACCCCTCCACTTT
TRBJ2-1 NA many TRBV3-1 CASSHRSYNEQFF TGTGCCAGCAGCCACCGCTCCTACAATGAGCAGTTCTTC
TRBJ1-2 NA many TRBV6-6 CASSATGPHGYTF TGTGCCAGCAGTGCCACAGGGCCCCATGGCTACACCTTC
TRBJ1-5 TRBD1 NA TRBV28 CASSSRQGGINQPQHF TGTGCCAGCAGTTCTCGACAGGGGGGGATTAATCAGCCCCAGCATTTT
TRBJ1-5 NA many TRBV5-8 CASSLSTGEGSNQPQHF TGTGCCAGCAGCTTGAGTACAGGTGAGGGGAGCAATCAGCCCCAGCATTTT
TRBJ2-3 NA many TRBV9 CASSVAGGFTDTQYF TGTGCCAGCAGCGTAGCGGGGGGCTTCACAGATACGCAGTATTTT
TRBJ1-6 NA many TRBV10-1 CASSLRRNSPLHF TGCGCCAGCAGTCTCAGGCGAAATTCACCCCTCCACTTT
TRBJ2-3 TRBD2 many TRBV7-3 CASSLSSGLDTQYF TGTGCCAGCAGCTTGAGTAGCGGGCTAGATACGCAGTATTTT
TRBJ2-7 NA NA TRBV11-2 CASSSPRQASYEQYF TGTGCCAGCAGCTCTCCGAGACAGGCATCCTACGAGCAGTACTTC
TRBJ2-1 NA NA TRBV6-2/TRBV6-3 CASSLKGESYNEQFF TGTGCCAGCAGTTTAAAGGGGGAATCCTACAATGAGCAGTTCTTC
TRBJ2-7 NA many TRBV15 CATSTRTENYEQYF TGTGCCACCAGCACCCGGACGGAAAACTACGAGCAGTACTTC
TRBJ2-2 NA many TRBV20-1 CSARDSSTGELFF TGCAGTGCTAGAGATAGTTCGACCGGGGAGCTGTTTTTT
TRBJ1-1 NA few TRBV6-5 CASSYHQGAGTEAFF TGTGCCAGCAGTTACCACCAGGGCGCGGGCACTGAAGCTTTCTTT
TRBJ2-4 TRBD1 NA TRBV11-2 CASSLVRQGKNIQYF TGTGCCAGCAGCTTAGTTCGACAGGGGAAAAACATTCAGTACTTC